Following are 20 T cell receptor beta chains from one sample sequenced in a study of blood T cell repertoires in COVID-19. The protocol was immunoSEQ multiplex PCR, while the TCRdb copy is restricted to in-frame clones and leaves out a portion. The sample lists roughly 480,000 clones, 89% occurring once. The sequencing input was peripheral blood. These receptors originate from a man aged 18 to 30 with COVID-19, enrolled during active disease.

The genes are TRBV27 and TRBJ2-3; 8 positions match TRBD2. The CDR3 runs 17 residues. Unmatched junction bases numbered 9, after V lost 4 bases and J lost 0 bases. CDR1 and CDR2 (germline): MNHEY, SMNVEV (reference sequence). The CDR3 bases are TGTGCCAGCAGTTACCAAGGGACTAGTTGGAGCACAGATACGCAGTATTTT. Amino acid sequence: CASSYQGTSWSTDTQYF.

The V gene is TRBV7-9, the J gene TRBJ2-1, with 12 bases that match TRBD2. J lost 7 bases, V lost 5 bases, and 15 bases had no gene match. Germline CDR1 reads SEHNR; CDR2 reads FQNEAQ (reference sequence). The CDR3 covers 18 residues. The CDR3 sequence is CASSQKTSGSPSRNEQFF. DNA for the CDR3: TGTGCCAGCAGCCAAAAGACTAGCGGGAGCCCTTCTAGGAATGAGCAGTTCTTC.

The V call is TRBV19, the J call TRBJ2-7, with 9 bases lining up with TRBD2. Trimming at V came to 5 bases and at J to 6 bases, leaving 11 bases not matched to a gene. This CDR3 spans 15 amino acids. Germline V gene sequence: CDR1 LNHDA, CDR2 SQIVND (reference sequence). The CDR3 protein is CASSAPLAGAGEQYF. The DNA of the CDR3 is TGTGCCAGTAGTGCCCCGTTAGCGGGAGCAGGCGAGCAGTACTTC. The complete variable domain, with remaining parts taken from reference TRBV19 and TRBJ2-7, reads DGGITQSPKYLFRKEGQNVTLSCEQNLNHDAMYWYRQDPGQGLRLIYYSQIVNDFQKGDIAEGYSVSREKKESFPLTVTSAQKNPTAFYLCASSAPLAGAGEQYFGPGTRLTVT.

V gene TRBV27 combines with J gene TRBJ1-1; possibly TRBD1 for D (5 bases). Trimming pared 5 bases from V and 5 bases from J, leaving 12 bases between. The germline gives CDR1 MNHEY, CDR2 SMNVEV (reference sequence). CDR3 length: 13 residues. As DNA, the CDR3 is TGTGCCAGCAGTACCAGGGTGAGGACTGAAGCTTTCTTT. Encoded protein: CASSTRVRTEAFF.

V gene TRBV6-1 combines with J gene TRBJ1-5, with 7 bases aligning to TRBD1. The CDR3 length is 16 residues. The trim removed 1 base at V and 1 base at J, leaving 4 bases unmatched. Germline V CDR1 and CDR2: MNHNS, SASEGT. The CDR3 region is CASSEEGAGSNQPQHF. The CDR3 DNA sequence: TGTGCCAGCAGTGAAGAGGGGGCTGGGAGCAATCAGCCCCAGCATTTT.

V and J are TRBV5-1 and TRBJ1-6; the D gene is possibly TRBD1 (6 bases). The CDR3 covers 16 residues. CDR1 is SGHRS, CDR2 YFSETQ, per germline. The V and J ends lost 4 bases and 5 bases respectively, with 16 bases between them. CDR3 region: CASSGHRDTDNSPLHF. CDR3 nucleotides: TGCGCCAGCAGCGGCCACCGGGACACAGATAATTCACCCCTCCACTTT.

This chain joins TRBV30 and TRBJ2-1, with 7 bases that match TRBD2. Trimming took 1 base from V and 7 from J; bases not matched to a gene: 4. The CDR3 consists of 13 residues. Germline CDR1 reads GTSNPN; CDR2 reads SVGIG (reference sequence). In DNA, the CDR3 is TGTGCCTGGAGTGATGGGGGGGGGAATGAGCAGTTCTTC. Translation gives CAWSDGGGNEQFF.

CDR3 amino acids: CASSRDSNEQFF. CDR3 coding DNA: TGTGCCAGCAGCAGAGACAGCAATGAGCAGTTCTTC. The chain employs TRBV2 and TRBJ2-1, with TRBD1 as a possible D gene (5 bases). The germline CDR1 and CDR2 sequences are SNHLY and FYNNEI. Trimming cost V 6 bases and J 6 bases, with 9 bases left between them. The CDR3 totals 12 residues.

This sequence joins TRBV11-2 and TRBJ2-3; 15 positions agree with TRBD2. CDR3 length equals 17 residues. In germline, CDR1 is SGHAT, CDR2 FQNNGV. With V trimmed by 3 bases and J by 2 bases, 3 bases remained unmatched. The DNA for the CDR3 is TGTGCCAGCAGCTTGGGACTAGCGGGAGGTTTCACAGATACGCAGTATTTT. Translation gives CASSLGLAGGFTDTQYF. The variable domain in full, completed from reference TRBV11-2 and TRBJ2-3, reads EAGVAQSPRYKIIEKRQSVAFWCNPISGHATLYWYQQILGQGPKLLIQFQNNGVVDDSQLPKDRFSAERLKGVDSTLKIQPAKLEDSAVYLCASSLGLAGGFTDTQYFGPGTRLTVL.

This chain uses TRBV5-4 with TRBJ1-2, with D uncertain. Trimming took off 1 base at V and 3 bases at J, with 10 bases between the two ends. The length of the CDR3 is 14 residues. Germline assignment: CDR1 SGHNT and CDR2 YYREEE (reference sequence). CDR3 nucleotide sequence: TGTGCCAGCAGCTTGTCCAGCGGCTACTATGGCTACACCTTC. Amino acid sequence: CASSLSSGYYGYTF.

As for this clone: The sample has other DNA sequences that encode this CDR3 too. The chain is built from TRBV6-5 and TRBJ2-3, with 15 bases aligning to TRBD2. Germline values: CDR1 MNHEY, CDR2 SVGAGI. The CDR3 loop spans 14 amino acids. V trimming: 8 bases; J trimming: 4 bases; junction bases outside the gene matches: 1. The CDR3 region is CASRTSGGADTQYF. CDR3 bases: TGTGCCAGCCGGACTAGCGGGGGGGCAGATACGCAGTATTTT.

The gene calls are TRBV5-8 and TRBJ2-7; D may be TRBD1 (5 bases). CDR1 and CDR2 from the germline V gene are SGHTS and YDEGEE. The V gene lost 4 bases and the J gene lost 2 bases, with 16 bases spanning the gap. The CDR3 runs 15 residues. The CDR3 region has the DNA TGTGCCAGCAGCGTTGGCATCCAGGGTACCTACGAGCAGTACTTC. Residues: CASSVGIQGTYEQYF.

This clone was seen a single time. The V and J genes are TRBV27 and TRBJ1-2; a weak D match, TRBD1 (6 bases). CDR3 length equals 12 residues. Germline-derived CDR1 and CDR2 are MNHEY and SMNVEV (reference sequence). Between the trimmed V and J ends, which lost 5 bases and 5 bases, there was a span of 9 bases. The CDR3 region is CASSGDMYGYTF. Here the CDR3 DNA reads TGTGCCAGCAGTGGGGACATGTATGGCTACACCTTC.

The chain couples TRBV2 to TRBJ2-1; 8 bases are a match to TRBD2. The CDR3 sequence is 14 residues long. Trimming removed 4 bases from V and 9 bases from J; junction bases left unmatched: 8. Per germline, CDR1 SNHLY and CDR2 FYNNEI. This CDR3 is CASSAAGTSAEQFF. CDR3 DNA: TGTGCCAGCAGTGCAGCCGGGACTAGTGCTGAGCAGTTCTTC.

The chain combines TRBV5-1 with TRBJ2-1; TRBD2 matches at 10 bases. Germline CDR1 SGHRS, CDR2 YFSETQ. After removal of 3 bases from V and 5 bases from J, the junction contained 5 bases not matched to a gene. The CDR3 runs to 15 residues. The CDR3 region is CASSSTSGVHNEQFF. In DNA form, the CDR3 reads TGCGCCAGCAGCTCTACTAGCGGGGTCCACAATGAGCAGTTCTTC.

CDR3 loop: CASSDLVAGSYEQYF. CDR3 coding DNA: TGCGCCAGCAGTGATTTAGTGGCGGGATCATACGAGCAGTACTTC. The rearrangement uses TRBV10-1 and TRBJ2-7, with D possibly being TRBD2 (6 bases). The V and J ends lost 3 bases and 4 bases respectively, with 16 bases between them. The CDR3 is 15 residues long. Germline assignment: CDR1 WNHNN and CDR2 SYGVQD (reference sequence).

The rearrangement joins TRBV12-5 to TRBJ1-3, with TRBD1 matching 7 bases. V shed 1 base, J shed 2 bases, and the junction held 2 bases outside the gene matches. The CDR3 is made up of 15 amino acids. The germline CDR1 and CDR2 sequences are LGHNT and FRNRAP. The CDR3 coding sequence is TGTGCTAGTGGTTTGGAGGGGGCCCCTGGAAACACCATATATTTT. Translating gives CASGLEGAPGNTIYF.

DNA of the CDR3: TGTGCCATCGGAGGGGTATCAGATACGCAGTATTTT. Residues: CAIGGVSDTQYF. This chain joins TRBV10-3 and TRBJ2-3, with a weak D call TRBD2 (6 bases). The length of the CDR3 is 12 residues. Trimming took off 8 bases at V and 4 bases at J, with 10 bases between the two ends. Per the germline V gene, CDR1 is ENHRY and CDR2 is SYGVKD.

The CDR3 is CASSPTGGKEQYF. In DNA, the CDR3 is TGCGCCAGCAGCCCGACAGGGGGGAAGGAGCAGTACTTC. V usage is TRBV4-1 and J usage is TRBJ2-7, with 9 bases that match TRBD1. This CDR3 has 13 residues. With 4 bases clipped from V and 7 bases from J, the junction kept 5 bases outside the gene matches. Germline CDR1 MGHRA, CDR2 YSYEKL.

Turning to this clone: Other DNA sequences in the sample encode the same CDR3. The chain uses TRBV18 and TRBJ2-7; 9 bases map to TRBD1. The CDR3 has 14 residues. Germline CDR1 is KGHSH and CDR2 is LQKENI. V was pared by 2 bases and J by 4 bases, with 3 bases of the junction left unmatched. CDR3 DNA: TGTGCCAGCTCACCAGGGACAGGGTGGTACGAGCAGTACTTC. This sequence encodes CASSPGTGWYEQYF.